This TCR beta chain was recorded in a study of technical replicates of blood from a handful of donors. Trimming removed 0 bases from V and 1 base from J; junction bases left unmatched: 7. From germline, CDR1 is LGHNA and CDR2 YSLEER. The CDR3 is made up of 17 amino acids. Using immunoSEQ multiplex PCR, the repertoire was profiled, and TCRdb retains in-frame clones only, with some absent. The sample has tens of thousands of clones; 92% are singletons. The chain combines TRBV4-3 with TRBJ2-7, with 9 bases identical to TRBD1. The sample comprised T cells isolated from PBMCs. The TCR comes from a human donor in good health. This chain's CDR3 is CASSQDLSGTGSYEQYF. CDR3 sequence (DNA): TGCGCCAGCAGCCAAGATCTGTCCGGGACAGGGTCCTACGAGCAGTACTTC.